This T cell receptor beta chain was profiled in a study of blood T cell repertoires in COVID-19. The table came from immunoSEQ multiplex PCR; TCRdb's copy has only in-frame clones and leaves some out. The repertoire holds 190,000 or so clones, 85% seen once, with around 20% in the top ten. V was shortened by 5 bases and J by 3 bases, with 17 bases between the two germline ends. The CDR3 runs to 16 residues. CDR1 is SGHDN, CDR2 FVKESK, per germline. The chain uses TRBV14 and TRBJ2-1, with TRBD2 as a possible D gene (6 bases). The TCR originated in a man aged 35 to 55 who had recovered from COVID-19. What was sequenced was PBMCs or T cells enriched from blood (not recorded which). For the CDR3, the DNA is TGTGCCAGCAGCGGTGCTGGGGGGTGGAACTACAATGAGCAGTTCTTC. Its translation is CASSGAGGWNYNEQFF.